This T cell receptor (beta chain) was retrieved from a study of tumor-infiltrating lymphocytes in primary liver carcinoma. Study-wide background: Participating patients were men and women between 30 and 69 years old.

The investigators made TCR beta cDNA from approximately 0.5 ug total RNA, using a constant-region primer. Libraries of TCR beta came from three nested multiplex PCR rounds with slightly modified ARM-PCR. TCRdb reprocessed the multiplex PCR reads via MiXCR and lists one record per CDR3 protein. The data show around 120,000 distinct CDR3 sequences, roughly 75% seen once. Unsorted bulk tissue, 20-30 mg of it, served as the source for co-extraction of RNA and DNA. Of note for this clonotype: A junction boundary mismatches the germline segment, possibly from a read error.

The sequenced material came from tumor-adjacent normal liver tissue. This clonotype was sampled from a woman aged 60-75 years with primary liver carcinoma and hepatitis B virus infection.

CDR3 in amino acids: CASDEGVSNKPQHF. The CDR3 DNA reads as TGCGCCAGTGACGAGGGAGTAAGCAATAAGCCCCAGCATTTT. The gene calls are TRBV4-1 and TRBJ1-5; D ambiguous. In germline, CDR1 is MGHRA, CDR2 YSYEKL. The CDR3 is 14 amino acids.